The 11 T cell receptor beta chains reported below all come from one sample, sequenced in a study of PD-L1 blockade in urothelial cancer. Stated time point: peripheral blood 6 weeks after treatment start. Generated by immunoSEQ multiplex PCR, the TCRdb table keeps only in-frame clones and is missing some. This table has about 50,000 clones, 88% appearing once. Sequencing was performed on PBMCs, taken around atezolizumab (anti-PD-L1) treatment. The receptors originated from a man aged 55 to 70 with urothelial cancer.

The chain has TRBV7-2 and TRBJ2-7, with D tentatively TRBD1 (6 bases). V lost 4 bases and J 2 bases, leaving 15 bases between the germline ends. The germline V gene has CDR1 SGHTA and CDR2 FQGNSA. The CDR3 is made up of 15 amino acids. The CDR3 is CASSYSGQPPYEQYF. The CDR3 nucleotides are TGTGCCAGCAGCTATAGTGGACAGCCGCCCTACGAGCAGTACTTC.

This rearrangement joins TRBV5-5 to TRBJ1-5; weak D call: TRBD1 (5 bases). In germline, CDR1 is SGHKS, CDR2 YYEKEE (reference sequence). The CDR3 loop spans 15 amino acids. V was cut by 1 base and J by 5 bases, with 13 bases left in between. CDR3 sequence: CASSLRGEEYQPQHF. Here the CDR3 DNA reads TGTGCCAGCAGCTTGCGGGGGGAAGAATATCAGCCCCAGCATTTT.

This clone occurred a few times. The chain couples TRBV19 to TRBJ2-3; maybe TRBD2 (6 bases). Germline-derived CDR1 and CDR2 are LNHDA and SQIVND (reference sequence). Between the trimmed V and J ends, which lost 1 base and 3 bases, there was a span of 8 bases. This CDR3 region has 14 residues. Written as DNA, the CDR3 is TGTGCCAGTAGTATAGGGCTAGCGACAGATACGCAGTATTTT. This codes for CASSIGLATDTQYF.

The genes are TRBV18 and TRBJ2-7, with 7 bases aligning to TRBD1. Trimming cost V 3 bases and J 2 bases; bases outside gene matches: 4. The CDR3 totals 14 residues. Germline values: CDR1 KGHSH, CDR2 LQKENI. CDR3 in amino acids: CASSPTGNPYEQYF. DNA of the CDR3: TGTGCCAGCTCACCGACAGGGAACCCCTACGAGCAGTACTTC.

This clone was seen once. The chain carries TRBV29-1 and TRBJ2-5, with D perhaps matching TRBD2 (6 bases). Trimming shortened V by 1 base and J by 1 base, and 16 bases separated the two germline ends. The germline V gene has CDR1 SQVTM and CDR2 ANQGSEA. The CDR3 spans 16 residues. DNA of the CDR3: TGCAGCGTTGAAGGGAGGTTTGGCGGGACCCAAGAGACCCAGTACTTC. Amino acids: CSVEGRFGGTQETQYF.

Remarks on this clone: Other DNA sequences in the same sample also yield this CDR3. V usage is TRBV18 and J usage is TRBJ1-3; tentative D call: TRBD1 (5 bases). The V gene lost 6 bases and the J gene lost 0 bases, with 12 bases spanning the gap. The length of the CDR3 is 15 residues. The germline gives CDR1 KGHSH, CDR2 LQKENI. The CDR3 is CASSPDSSSGNTIYF. DNA for the CDR3: TGTGCCAGCTCTCCCGACAGCAGCTCTGGAAACACCATATATTTT.

The chain is built from TRBV5-6 and TRBJ2-1; D unresolved. From germline, CDR1 is SGHDT and CDR2 YYEEEE. V was clipped by 1 base and J by 10 bases, with 9 bases between them. CDR3 size: 12 residues. CDR3 sequence reads: CASSLSGREQFF. The CDR3 DNA is TGTGCCAGCAGCTTGTCAGGAAGGGAGCAGTTCTTC.

The chain couples TRBV7-8 to TRBJ2-5, with D possibly being TRBD1 (6 bases). Germline CDR1 and CDR2: SGHVS and FQNEAQ. V was pared by 3 bases and J by 1 base, with 15 bases between. The CDR3 covers 16 residues. Written as DNA, the CDR3 is TGTGCCAGCAGCTTGAGGACGACAGGCCCCCAAGAGACCCAGTACTTC. Translating gives CASSLRTTGPQETQYF.

The J gene is TRBJ2-1, the V gene TRBV5-7, with 13 bases aligning to TRBD2. TRBV5-7 is flagged as an ORF with uncertain function. Trimming at V came to 1 base and at J to 16 bases, leaving 5 bases not matched to a gene. The CDR3 is 13 residues long. CDR3 sequence reads: CASSLSTSGRPFF. As DNA, the CDR3 is TGTGCCAGCAGCTTGTCGACTAGCGGGAGGCCCTTCTTC.

The gene calls are TRBV11-3 and TRBJ1-2; no definite D call. The CDR3 runs to 14 residues. CDR1 is SGHNT, CDR2 YENEEA, per germline. Trimming removed 1 base from V and 2 bases from J, with 8 bases in between. The CDR3 DNA sequence: TGTGCCAGCAGCTTAGCCGGGAGCAACTATGGCTACACCTTC. Residues: CASSLAGSNYGYTF.

V is TRBV28 and J is TRBJ2-4; maybe TRBD1 (6 bases). CDR1 is MDHEN, CDR2 SYDVKM, per germline. The CDR3 sequence is 15 residues long. Between the trimmed V and J ends, which lost 5 bases and 2 bases, there was a span of 13 bases. The CDR3 sequence: CASSTSQGTKNIQYF. In nucleotides, the CDR3 is TGTGCCAGCAGTACTTCACAGGGTACCAAAAACATTCAGTACTTC.